The clone carrying this T cell receptor (beta chain) has only a few counts. Its antigen is as yet unknown. TCRdb's table, derived via immunoSEQ multiplex PCR, lists solely in-frame clones and lacks some. The sample includes some 640,000 clones, roughly 90% of them seen just once. The data were obtained in a study of Ad26.COV2.S vaccination and SARS-CoV-2 variants. Study background: The vaccine Ad26.COV2.S was put into the muscle once, or twice with 56 days between.

Treatment denoted: around 19 received Ad26.COV2.S at low or high dose, single or two shots; about five received placebo; per-sample allocation not given. Collection of samples fell on day 63 after the first vaccine or placebo injection. Study-level results: Relative to placebo recipients, vaccine recipients exhibited elevated spike-specific TCR breadth.

The ends lost 3 bases at V and 4 bases at J; junction bases unmatched: 14. The CDR3 consists of 18 residues. In germline, CDR1 is PRHDT, CDR2 FYEKMQ (reference sequence). This specimen was peripheral blood, taken in a trial of Ad26.COV2.S vaccine versus placebo. The rearrangement uses TRBV13 and TRBJ2-3, with 9 bases identical to TRBD2. This clonotype originated in a person aged 18-65 years who received the Ad26.COV2.S COVID-19 vaccine or a placebo. CDR3 nucleotide sequence: TGTGCCAGCAGCTTTTGGATAGCGGGGGCCACCGGGGCAGATACGCAGTATTTT. It specifies CASSFWIAGATGADTQYF.